This T cell receptor beta chain is drawn from a study of blood T cells in healthy people across ages. Through a sample-barcoded 5' primer and a J-beta primer mix, a second PCR was run for 7 to 11 cycles. Each CDR3 protein gets one entry after TCRdb re-called the 5' RACE reads with MiXCR. The repertoire holds some 1,000,000 distinct CDR3 sequences, with about 23% as singletons. Trimming took 0 bases from V and 4 from J, leaving 9 bases between them. Germline V gene data show CDR1 as LNHNV and CDR2 as YYDKDF (reference sequence). The CDR3 length is 14 residues. This sample was also put to use in a study of T cells of mothers and their children.

The V call is TRBV15, the J call TRBJ1-1; maybe TRBD1 (5 bases). The specimen sequenced was blood. This TCR derives from a girl aged 2 to 10 in good health. The DNA for the CDR3 is TGTGCCACCAGCAGAGATCAGGGAGGCACTGAAGCTTTCTTT. It translates to CATSRDQGGTEAFF.